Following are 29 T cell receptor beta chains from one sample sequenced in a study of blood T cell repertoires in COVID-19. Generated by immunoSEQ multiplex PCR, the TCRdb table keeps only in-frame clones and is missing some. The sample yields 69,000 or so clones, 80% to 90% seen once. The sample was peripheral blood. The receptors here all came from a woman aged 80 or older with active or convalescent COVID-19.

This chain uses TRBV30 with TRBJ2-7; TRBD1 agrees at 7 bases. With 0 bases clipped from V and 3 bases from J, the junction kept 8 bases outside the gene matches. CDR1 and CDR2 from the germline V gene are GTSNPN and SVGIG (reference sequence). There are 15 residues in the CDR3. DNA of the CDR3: TGTGCCTGGAGTGTATCGATAGGGGGCGTCTACGAGCAGTACTTC. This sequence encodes CAWSVSIGGVYEQYF. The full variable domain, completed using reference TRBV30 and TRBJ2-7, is SQTIHQWPATLVQPVGSPLSLECTVEGTSNPNLYWYRQAAGRGLQLLFYSVGIGQISSEVPQNLSASRPQDRQFILSSKKLLLSDSGFYLCAWSVSIGGVYEQYFGPGTRLTVT.

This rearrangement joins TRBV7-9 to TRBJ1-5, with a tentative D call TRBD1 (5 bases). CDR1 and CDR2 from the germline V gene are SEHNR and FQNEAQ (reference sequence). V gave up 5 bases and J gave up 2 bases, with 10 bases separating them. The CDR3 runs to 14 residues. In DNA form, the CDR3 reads TGTGCCAGCAGCCGGGGGGTTGGCAATCAGCCCCAGCATTTT. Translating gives CASSRGVGNQPQHF. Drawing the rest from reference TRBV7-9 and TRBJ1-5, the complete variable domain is DTGVSQNPRHKITKRGQNVTFRCDPISEHNRLYWYRQTLGQGPEFLTYFQNEAQLEKSRLLSDRFSAERPKGSFSTLEIQRTEQGDSAMYLCASSRGVGNQPQHFGDGTRLSIL.

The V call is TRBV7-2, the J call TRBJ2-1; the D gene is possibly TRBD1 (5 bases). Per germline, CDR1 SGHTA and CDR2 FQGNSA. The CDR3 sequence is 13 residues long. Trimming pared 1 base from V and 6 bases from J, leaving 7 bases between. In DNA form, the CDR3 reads TGTGCCAGCAGCTTAGGACAGCTCAATGAGCAGTTCTTC. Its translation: CASSLGQLNEQFF.

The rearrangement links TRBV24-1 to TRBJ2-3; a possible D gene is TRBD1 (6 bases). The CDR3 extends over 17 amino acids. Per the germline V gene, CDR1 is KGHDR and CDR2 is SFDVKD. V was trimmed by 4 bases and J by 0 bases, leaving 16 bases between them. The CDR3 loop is CATSDPSGHSSTDTQYF. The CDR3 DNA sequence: TGTGCCACCAGTGACCCTTCGGGACACTCTAGCACAGATACGCAGTATTTT.

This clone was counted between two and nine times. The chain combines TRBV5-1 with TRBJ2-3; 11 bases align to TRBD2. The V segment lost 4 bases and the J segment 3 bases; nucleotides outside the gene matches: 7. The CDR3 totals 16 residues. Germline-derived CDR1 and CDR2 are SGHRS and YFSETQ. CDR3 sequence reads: CASSVSGTSGTDTQYF. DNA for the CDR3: TGCGCCAGCAGCGTTTCCGGGACTAGCGGTACAGATACGCAGTATTTT.

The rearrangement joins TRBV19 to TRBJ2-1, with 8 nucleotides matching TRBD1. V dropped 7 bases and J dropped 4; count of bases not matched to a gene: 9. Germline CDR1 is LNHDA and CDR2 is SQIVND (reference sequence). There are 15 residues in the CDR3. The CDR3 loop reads CASTLGQGGYNEQFF. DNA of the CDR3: TGTGCCAGTACCCTTGGACAGGGTGGGTACAATGAGCAGTTCTTC.

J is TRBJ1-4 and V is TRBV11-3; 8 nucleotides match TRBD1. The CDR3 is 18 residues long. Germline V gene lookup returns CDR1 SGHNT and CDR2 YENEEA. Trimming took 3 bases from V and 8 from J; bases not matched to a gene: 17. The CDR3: CASSFDIGQGDYEEKLFF. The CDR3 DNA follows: TGTGCCAGCAGCTTCGATATCGGACAGGGCGATTACGAAGAAAAACTGTTTTTT. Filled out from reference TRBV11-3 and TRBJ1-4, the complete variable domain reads EAGVVQSPRYKIIEKKQPVAFWCNPISGHNTLYWYLQNLGQGPELLIRYENEEAVDDSQLPKDRFSAERLKGVDSTLKIQPAELGDSAVYLCASSFDIGQGDYEEKLFFGSGTQLSVL.

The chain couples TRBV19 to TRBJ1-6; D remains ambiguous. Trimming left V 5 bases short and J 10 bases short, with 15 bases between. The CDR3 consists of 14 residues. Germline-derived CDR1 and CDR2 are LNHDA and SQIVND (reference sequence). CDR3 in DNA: TGTGCCAGTAGTGTCAGCGTAAGGATATCACCCCTCCACTTT. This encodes CASSVSVRISPLHF.

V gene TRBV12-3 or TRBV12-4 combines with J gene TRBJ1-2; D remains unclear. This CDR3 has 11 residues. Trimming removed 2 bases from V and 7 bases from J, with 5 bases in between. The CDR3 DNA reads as TGTGCCAGCAGTTTAAGAGGTGGCTACACCTTC. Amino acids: CASSLRGGYTF.

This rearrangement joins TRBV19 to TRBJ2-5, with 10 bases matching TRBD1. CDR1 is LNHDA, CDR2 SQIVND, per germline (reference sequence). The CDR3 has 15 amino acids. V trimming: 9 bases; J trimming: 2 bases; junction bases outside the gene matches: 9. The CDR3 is CASTDRDRGQETQYF. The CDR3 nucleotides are TGTGCCAGCACGGACCGGGACAGGGGACAAGAGACCCAGTACTTC.

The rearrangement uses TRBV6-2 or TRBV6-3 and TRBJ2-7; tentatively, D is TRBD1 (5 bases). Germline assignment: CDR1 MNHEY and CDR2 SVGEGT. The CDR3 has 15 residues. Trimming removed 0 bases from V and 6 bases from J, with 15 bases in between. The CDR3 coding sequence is TGTGCCAGCAGTTACTCGGGGCTTATACGCCGCGAGCAGTACTTC. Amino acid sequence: CASSYSGLIRREQYF.

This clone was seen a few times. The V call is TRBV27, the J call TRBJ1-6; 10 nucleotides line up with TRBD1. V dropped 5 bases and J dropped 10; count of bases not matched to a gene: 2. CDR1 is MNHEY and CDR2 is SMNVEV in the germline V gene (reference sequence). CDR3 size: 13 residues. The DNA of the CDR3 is TGTGCCAGCAGTCAGGACAGGGGGTCACCCCTCCACTTT. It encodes CASSQDRGSPLHF.

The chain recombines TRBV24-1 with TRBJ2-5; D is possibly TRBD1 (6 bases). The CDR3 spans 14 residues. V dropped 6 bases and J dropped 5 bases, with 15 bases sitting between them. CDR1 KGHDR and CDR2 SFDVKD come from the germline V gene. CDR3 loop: CATSLAGAEETQYF. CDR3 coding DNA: TGTGCCACCAGTCTAGCAGGGGCGGAGGAGACCCAGTACTTC.

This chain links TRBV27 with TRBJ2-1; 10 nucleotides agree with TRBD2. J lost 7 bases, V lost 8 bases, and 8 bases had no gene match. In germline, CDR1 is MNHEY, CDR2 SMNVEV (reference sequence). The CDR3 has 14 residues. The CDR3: CASRASGSPNEQFF. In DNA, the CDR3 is TGTGCCAGCCGGGCTAGCGGGAGCCCTAATGAGCAGTTCTTC.

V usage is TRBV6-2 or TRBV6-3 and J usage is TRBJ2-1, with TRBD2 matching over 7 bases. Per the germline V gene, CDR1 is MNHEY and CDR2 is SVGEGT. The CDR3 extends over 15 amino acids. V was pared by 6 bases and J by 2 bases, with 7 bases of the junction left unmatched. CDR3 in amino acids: CASSQAGIAYNEQFF. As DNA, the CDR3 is TGTGCCAGCAGCCAAGCGGGAATCGCCTACAATGAGCAGTTCTTC.

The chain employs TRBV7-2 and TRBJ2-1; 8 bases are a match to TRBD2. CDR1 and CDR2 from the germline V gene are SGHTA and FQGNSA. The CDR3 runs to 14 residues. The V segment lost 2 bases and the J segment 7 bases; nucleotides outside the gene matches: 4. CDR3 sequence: CASSLSPSGNEQFF. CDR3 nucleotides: TGTGCCAGCAGCTTAAGTCCTAGCGGGAATGAGCAGTTCTTC.

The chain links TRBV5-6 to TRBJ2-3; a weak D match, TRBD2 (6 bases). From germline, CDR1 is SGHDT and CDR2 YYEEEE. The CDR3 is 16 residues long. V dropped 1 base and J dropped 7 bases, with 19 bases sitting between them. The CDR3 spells CASSLLAAAIVNTQYF. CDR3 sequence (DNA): TGTGCCAGCAGCTTGTTAGCGGCAGCGATTGTGAATACGCAGTATTTT.

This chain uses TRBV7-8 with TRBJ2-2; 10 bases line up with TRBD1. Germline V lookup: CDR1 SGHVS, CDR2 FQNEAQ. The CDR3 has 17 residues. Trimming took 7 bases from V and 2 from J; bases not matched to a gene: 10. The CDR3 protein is CASTIADRGLNTGELFF. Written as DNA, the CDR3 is TGTGCCAGCACTATAGCTGACAGGGGGCTTAACACCGGGGAGCTGTTTTTT.

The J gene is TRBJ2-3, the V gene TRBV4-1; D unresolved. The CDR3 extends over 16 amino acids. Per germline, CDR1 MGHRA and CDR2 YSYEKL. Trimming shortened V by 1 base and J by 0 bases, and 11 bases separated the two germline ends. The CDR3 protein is CASSQGGYGSTDTQYF. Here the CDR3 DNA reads TGCGCCAGCAGCCAAGGAGGTTATGGGAGCACAGATACGCAGTATTTT.

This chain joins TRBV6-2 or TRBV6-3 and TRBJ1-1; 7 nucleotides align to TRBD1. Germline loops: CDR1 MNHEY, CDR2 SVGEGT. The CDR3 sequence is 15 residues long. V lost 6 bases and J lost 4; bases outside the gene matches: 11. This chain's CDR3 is CASSHKTNRGTEAFF. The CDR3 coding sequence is TGTGCCAGCAGCCACAAGACCAACAGGGGCACTGAAGCTTTCTTT.

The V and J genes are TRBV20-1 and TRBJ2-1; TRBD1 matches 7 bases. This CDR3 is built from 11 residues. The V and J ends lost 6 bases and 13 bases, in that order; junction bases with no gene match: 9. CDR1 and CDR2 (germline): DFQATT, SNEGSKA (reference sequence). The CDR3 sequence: CSARQGLFQFF. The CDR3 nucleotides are TGCAGTGCACGACAGGGCCTCTTTCAGTTCTTC.

The CDR3 region has the DNA TGTGCCAGCATAGGAGGACAGGGTTCTAATGAGCAGTTCTTC. Translated, it gives CASIGGQGSNEQFF. The chain links TRBV6-5 to TRBJ2-1; 8 nucleotides agree with TRBD1. Germline V gene sequence: CDR1 MNHEY, CDR2 SVGAGI. Losses at the gene ends were 7 bases for V and 7 bases for J; bases not matched to a gene: 9. The CDR3 is 14 residues long.

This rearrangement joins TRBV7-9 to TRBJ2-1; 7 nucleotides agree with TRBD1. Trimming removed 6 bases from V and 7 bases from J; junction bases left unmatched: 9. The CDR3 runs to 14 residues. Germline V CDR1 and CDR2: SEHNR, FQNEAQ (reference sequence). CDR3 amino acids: CASRRQGFKNEQFF. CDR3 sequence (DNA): TGTGCCAGCAGACGACAGGGCTTCAAGAATGAGCAGTTCTTC.

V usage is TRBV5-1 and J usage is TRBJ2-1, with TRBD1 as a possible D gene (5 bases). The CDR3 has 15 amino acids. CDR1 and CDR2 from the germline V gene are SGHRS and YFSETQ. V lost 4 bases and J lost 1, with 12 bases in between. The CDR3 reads CASSPRGRSYNEQFF. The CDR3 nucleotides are TGCGCCAGCAGCCCAAGGGGAAGGTCCTACAATGAGCAGTTCTTC.

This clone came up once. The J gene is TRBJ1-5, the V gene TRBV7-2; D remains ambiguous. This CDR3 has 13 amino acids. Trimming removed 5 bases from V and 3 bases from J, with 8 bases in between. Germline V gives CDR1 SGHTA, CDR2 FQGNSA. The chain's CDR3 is CASSTSDNQPQHF. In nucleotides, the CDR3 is TGTGCCAGCAGCACCTCAGACAATCAGCCCCAGCATTTT.

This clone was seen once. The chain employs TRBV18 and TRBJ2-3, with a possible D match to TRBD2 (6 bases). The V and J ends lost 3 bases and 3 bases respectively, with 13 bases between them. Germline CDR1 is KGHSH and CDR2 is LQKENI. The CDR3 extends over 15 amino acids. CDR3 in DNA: TGTGCCAGCTCACCGGACGGGAGAAGGACAGATACGCAGTATTTT. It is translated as CASSPDGRRTDTQYF.

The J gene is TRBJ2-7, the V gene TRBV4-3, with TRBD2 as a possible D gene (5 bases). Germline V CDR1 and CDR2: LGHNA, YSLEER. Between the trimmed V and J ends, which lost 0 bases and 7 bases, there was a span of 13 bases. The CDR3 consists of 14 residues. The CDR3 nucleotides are TGCGCCAGCAGCCAAGATTTGACTACGTGGGAGCAGTACTTC. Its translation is CASSQDLTTWEQYF.

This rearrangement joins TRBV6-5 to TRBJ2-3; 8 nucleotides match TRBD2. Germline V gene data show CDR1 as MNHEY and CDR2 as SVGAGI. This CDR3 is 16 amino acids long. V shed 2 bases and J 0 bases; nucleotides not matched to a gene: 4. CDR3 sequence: CASSYRLAPSTDTQYF. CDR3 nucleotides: TGTGCCAGCAGTTACCGACTAGCGCCTAGCACAGATACGCAGTATTTT.

CDR3 DNA: TGTGCCTGGAGTCCCTCCCCCAGTACAACTAATGAAAAACTGTTTTTT. Translation: CAWSPSPSTTNEKLFF. V usage is TRBV30 and J usage is TRBJ1-4; no definite D call. This CDR3 region has 16 residues. Trimming stripped 2 bases from V and 0 bases from J, with 13 bases between. The germline V gene encodes CDR1 GTSNPN and CDR2 SVGIG (reference sequence).